This TCR beta chain was identified in a study of blood T cell repertoires in COVID-19. As for the study in general: From the United States, Italy and Spain came samples of acute and convalescent COVID-19. PBMCs, B-cell-depleted T cells, or T cells were the source of the cDNA or gDNA that made up the material.

Produced via immunoSEQ multiplex PCR; TCRdb's table is partial and in-frame only. The sample holds roughly 150,000 clones, 82% seen once. This CDR3 region has 15 residues. Trimming removed 5 bases from V and 4 bases from J, with 17 bases in between. Germline CDR1 LNHDA, CDR2 SQIVND (reference sequence). This clonotype originated in a woman older than 75 with active or convalescent COVID-19. Sequenced input: peripheral blood. The chain links TRBV19 to TRBJ1-1; possibly TRBD1 for D (6 bases). The CDR3 here is CASSRMTGISTEAFF. The CDR3 DNA follows: TGTGCCAGTAGTCGGATGACAGGCATCTCCACTGAAGCTTTCTTT.